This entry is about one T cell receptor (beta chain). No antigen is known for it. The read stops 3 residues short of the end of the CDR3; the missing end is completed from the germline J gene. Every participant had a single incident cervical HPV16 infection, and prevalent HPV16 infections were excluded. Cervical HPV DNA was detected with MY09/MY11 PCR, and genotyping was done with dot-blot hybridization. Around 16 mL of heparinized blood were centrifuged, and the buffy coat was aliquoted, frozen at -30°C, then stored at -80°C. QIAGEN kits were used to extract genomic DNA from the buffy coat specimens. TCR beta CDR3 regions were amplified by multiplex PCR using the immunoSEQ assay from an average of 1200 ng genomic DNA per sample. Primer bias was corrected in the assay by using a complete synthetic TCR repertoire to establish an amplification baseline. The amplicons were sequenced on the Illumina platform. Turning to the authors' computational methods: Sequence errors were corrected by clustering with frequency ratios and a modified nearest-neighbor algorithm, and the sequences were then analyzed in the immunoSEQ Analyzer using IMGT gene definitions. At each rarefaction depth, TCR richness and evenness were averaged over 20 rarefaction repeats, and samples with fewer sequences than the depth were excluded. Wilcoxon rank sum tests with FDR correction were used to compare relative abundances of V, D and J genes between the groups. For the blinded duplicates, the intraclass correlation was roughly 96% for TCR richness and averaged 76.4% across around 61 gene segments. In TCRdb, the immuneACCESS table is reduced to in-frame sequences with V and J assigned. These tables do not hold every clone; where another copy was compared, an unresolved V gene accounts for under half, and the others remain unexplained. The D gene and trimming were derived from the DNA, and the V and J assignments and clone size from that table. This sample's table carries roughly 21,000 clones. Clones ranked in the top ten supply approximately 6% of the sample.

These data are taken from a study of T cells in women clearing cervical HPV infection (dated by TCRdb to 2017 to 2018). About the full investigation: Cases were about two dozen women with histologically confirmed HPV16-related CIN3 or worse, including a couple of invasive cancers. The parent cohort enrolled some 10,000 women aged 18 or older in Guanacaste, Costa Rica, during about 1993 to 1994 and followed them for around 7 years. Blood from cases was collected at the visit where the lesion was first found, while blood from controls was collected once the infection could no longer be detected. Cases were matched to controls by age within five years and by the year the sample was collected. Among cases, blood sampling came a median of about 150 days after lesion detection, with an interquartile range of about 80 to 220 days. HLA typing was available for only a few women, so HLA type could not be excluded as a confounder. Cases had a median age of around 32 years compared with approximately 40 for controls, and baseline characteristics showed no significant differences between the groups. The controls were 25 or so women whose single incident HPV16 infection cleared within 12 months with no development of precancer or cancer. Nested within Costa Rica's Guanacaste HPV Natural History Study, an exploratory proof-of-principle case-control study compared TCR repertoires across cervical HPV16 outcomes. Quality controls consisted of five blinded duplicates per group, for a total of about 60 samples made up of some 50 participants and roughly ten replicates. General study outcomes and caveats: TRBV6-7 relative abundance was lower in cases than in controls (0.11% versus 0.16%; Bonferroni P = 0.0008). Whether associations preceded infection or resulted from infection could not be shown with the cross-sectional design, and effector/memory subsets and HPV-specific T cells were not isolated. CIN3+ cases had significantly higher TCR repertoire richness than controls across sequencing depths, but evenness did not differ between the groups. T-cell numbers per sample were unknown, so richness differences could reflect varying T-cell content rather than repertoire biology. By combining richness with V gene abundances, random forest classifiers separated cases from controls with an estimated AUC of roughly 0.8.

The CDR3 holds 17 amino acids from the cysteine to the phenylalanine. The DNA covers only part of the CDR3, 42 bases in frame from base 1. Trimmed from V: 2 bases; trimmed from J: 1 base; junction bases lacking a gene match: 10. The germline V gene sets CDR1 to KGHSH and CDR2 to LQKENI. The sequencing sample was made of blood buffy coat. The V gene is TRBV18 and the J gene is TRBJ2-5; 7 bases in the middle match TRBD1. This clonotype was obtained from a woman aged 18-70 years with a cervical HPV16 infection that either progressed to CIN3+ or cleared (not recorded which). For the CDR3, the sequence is CASSPEPPGGTQETQYF. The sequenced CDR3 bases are TGTGCCAGCTCACCAGAACCCCCAGGGGGAACCCAAGAGACC.